Presented here are 14 T cell receptor beta chains from one specimen sequenced in a study of CD8+ T cells in alopecia areata. cDNA prepared by RNA extraction and subsequent reverse transcription served as the template for sequencing. Clones were read by immunoSEQ multiplex PCR, and TCRdb kept only the in-frame ones, dropping some. The sample yields 150,000 to 200,000 clones, less than 75% seen once. Sample: CD8+ T cells sorted from blood, taken at week 0. The origin of the receptors is a human donor with alopecia areata.

The chain's CDR3 is CASSGDRSGNQPQHF. The CDR3 DNA follows: TGTGCCAGCAGTGGGGACAGATCGGGCAATCAGCCCCAGCATTTT. This sequence joins TRBV6-1 and TRBJ1-5, with 7 bases lining up with TRBD1. The CDR3 totals 15 residues. CDR1 is MNHNS and CDR2 is SASEGT in the germline V gene. The V gene end was trimmed by 4 bases and the J gene end by 2 bases; junction bases not matched to a gene: 5.

CDR3 sequence: CASSRRPIKRGTDTQYF. DNA for the CDR3: TGCGCCAGCAGCCGCAGGCCCATCAAAAGGGGCACAGATACGCAGTATTTT. J is TRBJ2-3 and V is TRBV4-1; D is uncertain. CDR3 length equals 17 residues. CDR1 is MGHRA, CDR2 YSYEKL, per germline. V dropped 4 bases and J dropped 1 base, with 18 bases sitting between them.

V is TRBV29-1 and J is TRBJ2-2; no clear D. The germline V and J ends were trimmed by 2 bases and 3 bases, with 4 bases remaining between them. The CDR3 consists of 12 residues. Germline V gives CDR1 SQVTM, CDR2 ANQGSEA. The CDR3 DNA sequence: TGCAGCGTTGAAAAAGACACCGGGGAGCTGTTTTTT. Protein sequence: CSVEKDTGELFF.

This chain uses TRBV11-2 with TRBJ2-1; no clear D. Trimming cost V 0 bases and J 6 bases, with 3 bases left between them. The CDR3 has 12 amino acids. Germline CDR1 SGHAT, CDR2 FQNNGV. The CDR3 region has the DNA TGTGCCAGCAGCTTAGATGTCAATGAGCAGTTCTTC. Translation: CASSLDVNEQFF.

CDR3 loop: CASSRTGETEAFF. The DNA of the CDR3 is TGTGCCAGCAGCCGGACAGGGGAGACTGAAGCTTTCTTT. This rearrangement joins TRBV7-9 to TRBJ1-1; 9 bases are shared with TRBD1. Germline values: CDR1 SEHNR, CDR2 FQNEAQ (reference sequence). The CDR3 is 13 residues long. V lost 5 bases, J lost 5 bases, and 3 bases stayed unmatched.

This chain connects TRBV7-9 to TRBJ1-2; a weak D match, TRBD1 (6 bases). There are 13 residues in the CDR3. Trimming cost V 5 bases and J 4 bases, with 11 bases left between them. The germline gives CDR1 SEHNR, CDR2 FQNEAQ (reference sequence). In DNA form, the CDR3 reads TGTGCCAGCAGCCCCGGGACAAGCTATGGCTACACCTTC. It codes for CASSPGTSYGYTF.

The chain employs TRBV5-1 and TRBJ1-4; TRBD1 might be the D (5 bases). V was trimmed by 2 bases and J by 3 bases, leaving 14 bases between them. The CDR3 contains 16 residues. Per the germline V gene, CDR1 is SGHRS and CDR2 is YFSETQ. CDR3 sequence reads: CASSLQRGSPNEKLFF. The DNA of the CDR3 is TGCGCCAGCAGCTTACAACGGGGCAGTCCTAATGAAAAACTGTTTTTT.

V usage is TRBV5-4 and J usage is TRBJ1-2; D gene uncertain. CDR3 length equals 11 residues. V dropped 0 bases and J dropped 7 bases, with 4 bases sitting between them. The germline CDR1 and CDR2 sequences are SGHNT and YYREEE (reference sequence). CDR3 in DNA: TGTGCCAGCAGCTTGGTCGGTGGCTACACCTTC. This sequence encodes CASSLVGGYTF.

The sample holds one count of this clone. The chain links TRBV10-2 to TRBJ2-7, with D possibly being TRBD1 (6 bases). CDR1 is WSHSY and CDR2 is SAAADI in the germline V gene. V was pared by 6 bases and J by 2 bases, with 8 bases between. This CDR3 region has 12 residues. Written as DNA, the CDR3 is TGCGCCAGCAGGGCAGGGGCCTACGAGCAGTACTTC. Translation gives CASRAGAYEQYF.

This rearrangement joins TRBV6-5 to TRBJ2-7; possible D gene TRBD1, 6 bases. CDR3 size: 15 residues. Trimming removed 0 bases from V and 5 bases from J, with 14 bases in between. Germline loops: CDR1 MNHEY, CDR2 SVGAGI. CDR3 region: CASSYSRQGWNEQYF. The CDR3 DNA reads as TGTGCCAGCAGTTACTCGCGGCAGGGGTGGAACGAGCAGTACTTC.

In DNA, the CDR3 is TGTGCCAGCAGCTCGACCGAAACGACCGGGGAGCTGTTTTTT. This codes for CASSSTETTGELFF. V and J are TRBV5-6 and TRBJ2-2; no clear D gene. V was clipped by 3 bases and J by 5 bases, with 11 bases between them. The CDR3 extends over 14 amino acids. Germline values: CDR1 SGHDT, CDR2 YYEEEE.

This clone appeared a single time. The rearrangement joins TRBV11-2 to TRBJ2-3, with unresolved D. The CDR3 is made up of 15 amino acids. Trimming shortened V by 0 bases and J by 5 bases, and 12 bases separated the two germline ends. Germline CDR1 is SGHAT and CDR2 is FQNNGV. This chain's CDR3 is CASSLEAVVGDTQYF. CDR3 DNA: TGTGCCAGCAGCTTAGAGGCGGTAGTCGGAGATACGCAGTATTTT.

As for this clone: Other nucleotide sequences from this sample produce the same CDR3. V and J are TRBV4-1 and TRBJ2-7, with TRBD2 as a possible D gene (6 bases). The V gene's germline CDR1 is MGHRA and CDR2 YSYEKL. CDR3 length equals 14 residues. Trimming pared 3 bases from V and 0 bases from J, leaving 9 bases between. The CDR3 loop reads CASSQRDGSYEQYF. The CDR3 nucleotides are TGCGCCAGCAGCCAGCGGGACGGCTCCTACGAGCAGTACTTC.

CDR3 in amino acids: CSVGDRVSVYEQYF. CDR3 sequence (DNA): TGCAGCGTTGGGGACAGGGTATCGGTGTACGAGCAGTACTTC. The chain couples TRBV29-1 to TRBJ2-7; 9 bases align to TRBD1. The V and J ends lost 4 bases and 4 bases, in that order; junction bases with no gene match: 8. Germline V gene lookup returns CDR1 SQVTM and CDR2 ANQGSEA. This CDR3 contains 14 residues.